This TCR beta chain is drawn from a study of spatial heterogeneity in lung cancer. Study-level findings and limits: One measure, the expanded intratumoral alpha and beta TCR count, tracked tumor mutation counts.

TCRdb re-derived calls from the 5' RACE reads in MiXCR, one entry per CDR3 protein. This sample has 7,500 to 10,000 distinct CDR3 sequences; roughly 56% occur once, and the top ten carry about 28%. The time point here: sample taken at primary tumor resection. The donors were 55 to 85 patients with non-small cell lung cancer that was early-stage and untreated. Whole RNA was taken from tumor, nontumor lung or frozen PBMC; it was then sequenced unsorted. The germline CDR1 and CDR2 sequences are LGHNA and YSLEER. The CDR3 length is 17 residues. Trimming left V 0 bases short and J 0 bases short, with 12 bases between. As concerns this clonotype: Antigen: not known. A library made for alpha chains picked up this beta chain off target, so its size means little.

This chain connects TRBV4-3 to TRBJ2-1, with unresolved D. The input for sequencing was lung tumor tissue, taken at surgery. The receptor's source is a female donor with early-stage non-small cell lung cancer. CDR3 sequence (DNA): TGCGCCAGCAGCCAAGATGGAACACATAGCTCCTACAATGAGCAGTTCTTC. Translation gives CASSQDGTHSSYNEQFF.